Below, 5 T cell receptor beta chains from the same sample are listed, as sequenced in a study of OX40 agonist ivuxolimab in advanced cancers. The repertoire was sequenced with immunoSEQ multiplex PCR; TCRdb's copy has only in-frame clones and lacks some. The sample includes approximately 31,000 clones, roughly 90% of them seen just once. The material was CD4+ or CD8+ T cells sorted from blood, obtained in a trial of the OX40 agonist ivuxolimab. Receptor source: an adult with an advanced solid tumor such as melanoma, head and neck, liver or kidney cancer.

The CDR3 reads CASSEMRGDHNEQFF. CDR3 sequence (DNA): TGTGCCAGCAGTGAGATGCGGGGGGACCACAATGAGCAGTTCTTC. J is TRBJ2-1 and V is TRBV2; 8 bases match TRBD2. V shed 3 bases and J 5 bases; nucleotides not matched to a gene: 6. This CDR3 comprises 15 residues. The germline V gene encodes CDR1 SNHLY and CDR2 FYNNEI.

The V gene is TRBV5-8, the J gene TRBJ2-7; D not resolved. Germline values: CDR1 SGHTS, CDR2 YDEGEE. With 1 base removed from V and 1 base from J, the gap between germline ends came to 9 bases. CDR3 length: 14 residues. Here the CDR3 DNA reads TGTGCCAGCAGCTTGCGTCAGCCGTCCTACGAGCAGTACTTC. Amino acid sequence: CASSLRQPSYEQYF. The variable domain in full, with the rest retrieved from reference TRBV5-8 and TRBJ2-7, is EAGVTQSPTHLIKTRGQQATLRCSPISGHTSVYWYQQALGLGLQFLLWYDEGEERNRGNFPPRFSGRQFPNYSSELNVNALELEDSALYLCASSLRQPSYEQYFGPGTRLTVT.

This clone occurred a few times. The V gene is TRBV9, the J gene TRBJ1-1, with D hard to call. The V gene's germline CDR1 is SGDLS and CDR2 YYNGEE. The CDR3 is made up of 13 amino acids. Trimming removed 0 bases from V and 5 bases from J, with 8 bases in between. Written as DNA, the CDR3 is TGTGCCAGCAGCGTAGGAGGGCGAACTGAAGCTTTCTTT. Its translation: CASSVGGRTEAFF.

The gene calls are TRBV10-2 and TRBJ2-7; D may be TRBD2 (5 bases). This CDR3 is built from 13 residues. Per germline, CDR1 WSHSY and CDR2 SAAADI. V lost 7 bases, J lost 4 bases, and 14 bases lay in between. This CDR3 reads CASKSSPVYEQYF. The CDR3 DNA sequence: TGCGCCAGCAAATCTAGCCCAGTGTACGAGCAGTACTTC.

This rearrangement joins TRBV27 to TRBJ1-2; D ambiguous. In germline, CDR1 is MNHEY, CDR2 SMNVEV (reference sequence). Deletions cut 3 bases from V and 1 base from J, with 9 bases between. CDR3 size: 14 residues. The CDR3 region is CASSFTADNYGYTF. In DNA, the CDR3 is TGTGCCAGCAGTTTTACGGCAGATAACTATGGCTACACCTTC.